Sequencing of this T cell receptor (beta chain) was carried out in a study of cytomegalovirus exposure and HLA in healthy donors (TCRdb year 2017). Background for the entire study: An earlier analysis of approximately 550 of the donors reported 250 to 300 Gb of sequence data and more than 90 million unique TCR beta sequences from about 179 million T cells. An early release that covered about 600 HLA-typed donors contained approximately 300 gigabases of sequencing data and roughly 84 million unique TCR sequences. Among the approximately 400 genotyped donors, around 79% belonged to the genetic ancestry cluster associated with self-reported Caucasian donors. The study was designed to test whether signatures of past pathogen exposure could be identified by cataloging public T cell receptors. The study used immunosequencing to profile the T cell repertoires of 666 subjects and linked those repertoires to cytomegalovirus serostatus. In addition to the first cohort of around 670 subjects, a separate validation cohort of 120 different subjects was used. To predict cytomegalovirus infection status, the study combined high-throughput TCR immunosequencing, statistical association of individual TCRs with disease status, and machine learning. A later analysis re-analyzed previously published TCR beta repertoires from roughly 630 donors and added high-resolution HLA genotyping to study TCR occurrence patterns. Rather than drawing on any new phenotypic data, the later analysis identified candidate immune exposures from TCR beta sequences and the way those sequences occurred across donors. In an earlier analysis of 587 of the donors, high-throughput TCR beta sequencing was used to judge whether each TCR beta V gene segment behaved as functional or pseudogenic. Donor age, sex, ethnicity and CMV serostatus were collected together with the repertoire data. A later genetic analysis used genome-wide SNP genotypes for about three fifths of the 666 donors, treating that subset as a discovery cohort. Every discovery cohort repertoire had been produced on one sequencing platform. HLA typing covered class I and class II loci at four-digit resolution. Typing coverage differed by locus: A, B, C, DRB1 and DQB1 were typed in roughly 620-630 donors, DQA1 in approximately 520, DPA1 in some 610, and DPB1 in 400 to 490. About 5 DR-DQ haplotypes were handled as single units for association and clustering, since linkage in the cohort was strong. Among almost 400 genotyped donors of the cohort, an average of 235,054 unique TCR beta nucleotide sequences were sequenced per donor, around a sixth of them non-productive.

Libraries were constructed by the immunoSEQ multiplex PCR assay. The multiplex PCR relied on a mix of 60 forward primers for TCR Vbeta segments and 13 reverse primers for TCR Jbeta segments. The CDR3 region of rearranged TCR beta genes was amplified from genomic DNA with a multiplex PCR assay. The Illumina HiSeq System was used to sequence the amplified TCR beta libraries as 87-base-pair reads. In the paper's pipeline: A later analysis counted 75 million to 100 million unique TCR beta chains across the 666 repertoires, and some 12 million of these chains were shared by at least two donors. To remove PCR and sequencing errors, raw reads were error-corrected and collapsed into unique sequences using a nearest-neighbor algorithm that merged closely related sequences. Alignment of CDR3 sequences to IMGT reference sequences was used to assign V, D and J gene segments. For a sequence to be retained, a match of at least six nucleotides to both a V gene segment and a J gene segment was required. Rearrangements were called productive when the CDR3 lacked stop codons and stayed in frame with V and J; all others were non-productive. CDR3 was defined according to IMGT convention as the region running from the second conserved V-encoded cysteine to the conserved J-encoded phenylalanine. In an earlier analysis of more than 550 of the donors, sequences lacking an unambiguous match to a single V gene segment were excluded. In an earlier analysis of more than 500 of the donors, a V segment was called functional when productive rearrangements were above 56.7%, and segregating when the standard deviation between donors exceeded 5%. A statistical classification framework was built to diagnose cytomegalovirus status from the catalog of TCR beta chain sequences. V and J gene assignment, in a later analysis, came from comparing TCR nucleotide sequences with IMGT/GENE-DB human TR gene sequences. A later analysis assigned CDR3 sequences and most-parsimonious VDJ recombination scenarios with the TCRdist pipeline. In a later analysis, each TCR beta chain was defined by its CDR3 amino acid sequence together with its V-gene family, and reads lacking a unique V-gene family were excluded. In a later analysis, nearly 600 highly shared, low-generation-probability nucleotide sequences were removed to address suspected cross-contamination and a sequencing artifact. In a later analysis, a clonal expansion index for each public chain was calculated from normalized within-repertoire ranks of inferred template counts. In a later analysis, generation probabilities were computed with a VDJ recombination model fitted to out-of-frame rearrangements, and the resulting probabilities were checked against IGoR. In a later analysis, hypergeometric tests were used to score TCR-TCR, TCR-HLA and TCR-CMV co-occurrence, with a repertoire-size bias correction applied to TCR pairs. In a later analysis, false discovery rates were estimated by permuting HLA or CMV assignments 20 times. In a later analysis, co-occurring TCRs were grouped with DBSCAN, and TCRdist sequence similarity was added when clustering was performed within HLA-allele-positive subsets. Repertoires with fewer than 30,000 or more than 120,000 public chains were left out of co-occurrence clustering, as were several repertoires with anomalous nucleotide sharing. TCRdb obtained this table from immuneACCESS and retained in-frame rearrangements with V and J assigned. These tables miss some clones; where compared with another copy, unresolved V genes account for less than half of the shortfall, and the remainder is unexplained. V, J and clone size were drawn from that table, and D and trimming were deduced from the DNA. The sample records roughly 180,000 clones, about four fifths of which are singletons. The top ten clones comprise approximately 2.9% of the sample.

As regards this clone: Its antigen is currently not known. Per-base qualities were not stored, and no clone one base away is much larger.

In total, roughly 710 healthy bone marrow donors made up the cohort. All cohort members were sampled while nominally healthy, although unrecorded immune exposures were likely present. The donor was CMV seronegative and was included in the group of over 300 seronegative cohort members. A peripheral blood sample was collected from each donor, and TCR beta sequencing was performed on peripheral blood mononuclear cells. Genomic DNA extraction from the blood cell samples was performed with the Qiagen DNeasy Blood Extraction Kit. The CDR3 runs 13 residues from the cysteine to the phenylalanine. Of all the DNA, just the CDR3 is kept, 39 bases in frame from base 1. Trimming costs V 7 bases and J 0 bases, and their ends lie 7 bases apart. The germline V gene gives CDR1 as MNHNS and CDR2 as SASEGT. Summary of the overall study and its limitations: Most TCR sequences were observed very rarely across donors, whereas some public TCRs were present in many individuals. When HLA alleles, especially DR and DQ, strongly co-occurred, attributing TCR associations to individual alleles was difficult. Because counts were too low, more than 15 rarely observed V segments, including chromosome 9 orphons, were left out of the earlier analysis of 587 of the donors. Because the 87-base-pair reads could not distinguish some IMGT-functional V segments, including TRBV6-2 and TRBV6-3, those segments were excluded. In a later analysis, HLA-associated TCR beta chains were found to be more clonally expanded and to have lower generation probabilities than equally common non-associated chains. A cluster of highly shared sequence variants was judged likely to represent a technical artifact of the sequencing pipeline. The only immune exposure information available for the cohort was CMV serostatus. The presence/absence analyses assumed that sequencing depth was roughly uniform across donors, and that assumption may not be true. Correlated functional status among segregating V segments might be attributable to linkage disequilibrium, but an unknown experimental factor could not be ruled out. Because HLA typing was missing for some donors at each locus, association tests included only the typed subset. Several of the top co-occurrence clusters appeared to be linked to parvovirus B19, influenza, CMV and Epstein-Barr virus, according to a later analysis. At a false discovery rate of 0.05, a later analysis linked approximately 18,000 TCR beta sequences to specific HLA alleles. Most CMV-associated TCR beta chains appeared to be HLA-restricted in a later analysis, and the HLA associations seemed to be driven largely by CMV exposure. It was suggested by the authors that the approach could potentially be generalized to other disease states and immunological phenotypes. V-gene and J-gene trimming of TCR beta chains was associated with a missense DCLRE1C variant in a later genetic analysis, and the association was replicated in an independent cohort. In a later analysis, the rate of TCR association differed among HLA loci, with DRB1 alleles having the most associated TCRs and HLA-C alleles having the fewest. Only TCR beta chains were sequenced in this cohort, and the absence of alpha or paired-chain data limited detectable features. In the study, some 180 TCR beta chains were listed as associated with cytomegalovirus. A further reported finding was that TCR beta sequences accurately predicted the HLA-A and HLA-B alleles for most subjects in the first cohort. In an earlier analysis of more than 500 of the donors, most TCR beta V segments appeared in productive rearrangements about 90% or about 30% of the time, broadly matching IMGT annotations. In a later genetic analysis, fewer N-insertions in productive TCRs were reported among donors in an Asian-associated ancestry cluster than the roughly 700-donor mean. In vitro tests confirmed that a few of the cytomegalovirus-associated TCR beta chains recognize cytomegalovirus antigens. The classifier was reported to diagnose cytomegalovirus status with high specificity and sensitivity in both the original and validation cohorts.

Sequencing input: PBMCs. The receptor chain draws on TRBV6-1 and TRBJ2-1; no D segment can be confidently identified. The source of this sequence is a female donor in good health and CMV-seronegative. The nucleotide sequence reads as follows: TGTGCCAGCACTTCCAGCTCCTACAATGAGCAGTTCTTC. It specifies CASTSSSYNEQFF.